Each of the 10 T cell receptor beta chains below was sequenced from the same sample in a study of blood T cell repertoires in COVID-19. The repertoire was sequenced with immunoSEQ multiplex PCR; TCRdb's copy has only in-frame clones and lacks some. Of roughly 100,000 clones detected, roughly 76% appear once; the ten largest clones hold roughly 10%. The sample was peripheral blood. Source of these receptors: an older woman with acute or convalescent COVID-19.

This clone has more than one count but fewer than ten. The rearrangement links TRBV5-1 to TRBJ2-1, with 12 nucleotides matching TRBD2. Looked up from germline, CDR1 is SGHRS and CDR2 is YFSETQ. The length of the CDR3 is 15 residues. V was clipped by 4 bases and J by 5 bases; unmatched bases: 4. For the CDR3, the DNA is TGCGCCAGCAGCCAACTAGCGGGAGGAGACAATGAGCAGTTCTTC. Translation: CASSQLAGGDNEQFF.

The rearrangement uses TRBV3-1 (or the pseudogene TRBV3-2) and TRBJ1-2; D is perhaps TRBD1 (6 bases). The CDR3 is 17 amino acids. V was shortened by 1 base and J by 2 bases, with 17 bases between the two germline ends. Germline V gives CDR1 LGHDT, CDR2 YNNKEL (reference sequence). The CDR3 sequence is CASSQGDTGFGNYGYTF. In DNA, the CDR3 is TGTGCCAGCAGCCAAGGGGACACCGGGTTTGGAAACTATGGCTACACCTTC.

The CDR3 here is CASSVGGGGGGELFF. As DNA, the CDR3 is TGTGCCAGCAGCGTAGGTGGCGGTGGTGGCGGGGAGCTGTTTTTT. V gene TRBV9 combines with J gene TRBJ2-2; D unresolved. There are 15 residues in the CDR3. V was clipped by 0 bases and J by 7 bases, with 13 bases between them. The V gene's germline CDR1 is SGDLS and CDR2 YYNGEE. Full variable domain (missing parts from reference TRBV9 and TRBJ2-2): DSGVTQTPKHLITATGQRVTLRCSPRSGDLSVYWYQQSLDQGLQFLIQYYNGEERAKGNILERFSAQQFPDLHSELNLSSLELGDSALYFCASSVGGGGGGELFFGEGSRLTVL.

This rearrangement joins TRBV7-3 to TRBJ2-5, with D perhaps TRBD2 (6 bases). CDR1 and CDR2 (germline): SGHTA, FQGTGA. Trimming took 1 base from V and 5 from J, leaving 11 bases between them. The CDR3 is 14 residues long. CDR3 amino acids: CASSLMGGGETQYF. As DNA, the CDR3 is TGTGCCAGCAGCTTAATGGGAGGCGGGGAGACCCAGTACTTC.

The chain recombines TRBV6-5 with TRBJ1-6; 7 bases match TRBD1. Germline V gene lookup returns CDR1 MNHEY and CDR2 SVGAGI. The J segment lost 9 bases and the V segment lost 5 bases, leaving 10 bases of the junction unmatched. CDR3 size: 15 residues. The CDR3 loop is CASSRSRDSGSPLHF. The CDR3 DNA sequence: TGTGCCAGCAGTAGAAGCCGGGACAGCGGTTCACCCCTCCACTTT.

CDR3 nucleotide sequence: TGTGCCAGCAGCCCCGGACAGAGGGCGTACCAAGAGACCCAGTACTTC. Protein: CASSPGQRAYQETQYF. The gene calls are TRBV5-4 and TRBJ2-5; tentative D call: TRBD1 (6 bases). The V gene's germline CDR1 is SGHNT and CDR2 YYREEE (reference sequence). This CDR3 is built from 16 residues. V lost 4 bases and J 0 bases, leaving 16 bases between the germline ends.

The chain uses TRBV30 and TRBJ2-3; 8 bases fit TRBD1. The CDR3 contains 15 residues. J gave up 2 bases and V 1 base, and 5 bases lay outside the gene matches. Germline loops: CDR1 GTSNPN, CDR2 SVGIG (reference sequence). CDR3 sequence (DNA): TGTGCCTGGAGTGGGACAGGGTTTAACACAGATACGCAGTATTTT. Translated: CAWSGTGFNTDTQYF.

This clone is a singleton in its sample. The CDR3 loop is CASSPIRRLAGNGGELFF. The CDR3 region has the DNA TGTGCCAGCAGTCCAATTCGGAGACTAGCGGGAAACGGCGGGGAGCTGTTTTTT. The gene calls are TRBV11-2 and TRBJ2-2; TRBD2 agrees at 11 bases. This CDR3 contains 18 residues. With V trimmed by 6 bases and J by 7 bases, 16 bases remained unmatched. Germline V CDR1 and CDR2: SGHAT, FQNNGV.

The count of this clone is one. V gene TRBV27 combines with J gene TRBJ2-1, with D possibly being TRBD1 (5 bases). The CDR3 consists of 13 residues. V was cut by 10 bases and J by 0 bases, with 10 bases left in between. Germline CDR1 MNHEY, CDR2 SMNVEV (reference sequence). CDR3 loop: CATRQSSYNEQFF. The CDR3 DNA is TGTGCCACCCGACAGAGCTCCTACAATGAGCAGTTCTTC.

The V call is TRBV5-1, the J call TRBJ1-1; 7 nucleotides match TRBD1. The V gene end was trimmed by 5 bases and the J gene end by 0 bases; junction bases not matched to a gene: 10. Germline values: CDR1 SGHRS, CDR2 YFSETQ. This CDR3 has 16 residues. The CDR3 DNA reads TGCGCCAGCAGTTTCCCAAACAGGGGCCTGAACACTGAAGCTTTCTTT. Its translation: CASSFPNRGLNTEAFF.